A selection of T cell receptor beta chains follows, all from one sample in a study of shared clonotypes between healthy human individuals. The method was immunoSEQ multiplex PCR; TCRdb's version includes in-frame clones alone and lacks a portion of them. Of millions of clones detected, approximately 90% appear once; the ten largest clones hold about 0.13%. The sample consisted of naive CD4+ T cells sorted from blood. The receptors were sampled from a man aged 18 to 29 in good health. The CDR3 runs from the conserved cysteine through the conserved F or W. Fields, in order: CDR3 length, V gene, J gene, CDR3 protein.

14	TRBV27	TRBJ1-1	CASSTRTGRTEAFF
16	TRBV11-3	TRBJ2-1	CASSPGGREVYNEQFF
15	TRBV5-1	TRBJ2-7	CASSLDRGRTYEQYF
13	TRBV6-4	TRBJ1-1	CASSEDRNTEAFF
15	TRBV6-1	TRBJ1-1	CASSELNSGYTEAFF
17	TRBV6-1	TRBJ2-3	CASSERGGGQGQLTQYF
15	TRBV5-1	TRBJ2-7	CASSSLGQGSYEQYF
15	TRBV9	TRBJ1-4	CASSVGGGTNEKLFF
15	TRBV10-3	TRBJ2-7	CAISSPGHGTYEQYF
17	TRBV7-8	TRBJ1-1	CASSLTGFVTRGTEAFF
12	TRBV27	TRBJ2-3	CASSPTRDTQYF
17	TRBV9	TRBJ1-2	CASSDHPGQSHSYGYTF
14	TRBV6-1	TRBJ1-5	CASNQGQNHQPQHF
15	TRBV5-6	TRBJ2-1	CASSLELRTSGEQFF
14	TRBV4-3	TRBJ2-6	CASSSSPGANVLTF
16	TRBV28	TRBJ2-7	CASSLRLAGGPGEQYF
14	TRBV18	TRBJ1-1	CASSPGGRGTEAFF
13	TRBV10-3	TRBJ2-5	CAISGGFGETQYF
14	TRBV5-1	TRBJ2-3	CASSLEPNRDTQYF
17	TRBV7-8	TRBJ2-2	CASSSSSGRAGTGELFF
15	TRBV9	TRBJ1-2	CASAPGGPIRDGYTF
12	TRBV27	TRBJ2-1	CATFRVRNEQFF
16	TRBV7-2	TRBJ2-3	CASSLQGTSGTDTQYF
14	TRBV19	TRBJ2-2	CASSMGQIMGELFF
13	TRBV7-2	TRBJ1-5	CASSVQGTQPQHF
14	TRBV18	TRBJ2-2	CASSSNFNTGELFF
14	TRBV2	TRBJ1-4	CASSLGRAQEKLFF
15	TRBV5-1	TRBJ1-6	CASSAKQGENSPLHF
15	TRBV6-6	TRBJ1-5	CASSYSSDSNQPQHF
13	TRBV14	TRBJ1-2	CASSPGWGYGYTF
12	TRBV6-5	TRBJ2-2	CASSSVVGELFF
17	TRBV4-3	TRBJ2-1	CASSQSAGLARYNEQFF
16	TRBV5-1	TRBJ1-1	CASSLYGGDVNTEAFF
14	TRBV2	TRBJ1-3	CASSFDRAGNTIYF
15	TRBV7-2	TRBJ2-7	CASSLRVAGGYEQYF